The following is a T cell receptor (beta chain) sequence with its context. Its antigen is not known. The material for each subset, its genomic DNA, was split evenly across several immunoSEQ plates. Method: immunoSEQ multiplex PCR; TCRdb's copy keeps in-frame clones and lacks some. The sample has 550,000 to 800,000 clones, 80% to 95% seen once; the top ten hold 30% to 40%. These data originate in a study of shared clonotypes between healthy human individuals. Findings of the study overall: Enrolling few donors narrowed the genetic and exposure-history diversity that was represented. Across four donors, naive CD4 shared roughly 5%, naive CD8 over 3%, memory CD4 roughly 2.3%, memory CD8 0.4%.

The germline gives CDR1 MNHEY, CDR2 SMNVEV (reference sequence). V was pared by 4 bases and J by 1 base, with 13 bases between. This CDR3 spans 16 amino acids. The specimen was memory CD8+ T cells from PBMCs. This sample's subset: CD45RO+ cells pooled with CCR7-negative TemRA cells. V gene TRBV27 combines with J gene TRBJ2-2; TRBD1 is a possible D gene (6 bases). The sequence derives from a man aged 18-30 years in good health. Some clones in this sample may be carry-over from other donors' samples. CDR3 nucleotides: TGTGCCAGCAGTTCGCGGACAGCCATGAACACCGGGGAGCTGTTTTTT. It codes for CASSSRTAMNTGELFF.